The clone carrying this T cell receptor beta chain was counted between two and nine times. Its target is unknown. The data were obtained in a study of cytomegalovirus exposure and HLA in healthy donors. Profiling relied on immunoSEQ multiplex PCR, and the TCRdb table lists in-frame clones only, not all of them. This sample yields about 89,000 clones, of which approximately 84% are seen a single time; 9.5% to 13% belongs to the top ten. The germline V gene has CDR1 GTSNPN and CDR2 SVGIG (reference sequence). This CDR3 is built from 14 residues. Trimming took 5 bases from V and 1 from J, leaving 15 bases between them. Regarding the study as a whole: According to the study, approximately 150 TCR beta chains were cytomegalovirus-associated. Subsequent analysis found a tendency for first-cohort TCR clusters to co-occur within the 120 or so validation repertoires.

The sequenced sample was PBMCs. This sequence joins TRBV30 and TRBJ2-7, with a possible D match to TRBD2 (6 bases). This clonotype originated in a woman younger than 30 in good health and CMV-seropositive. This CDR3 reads CAWGNGGSSYEQYF. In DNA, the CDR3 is TGTGCCTGGGGAAACGGGGGTAGTTCCTACGAGCAGTACTTC.